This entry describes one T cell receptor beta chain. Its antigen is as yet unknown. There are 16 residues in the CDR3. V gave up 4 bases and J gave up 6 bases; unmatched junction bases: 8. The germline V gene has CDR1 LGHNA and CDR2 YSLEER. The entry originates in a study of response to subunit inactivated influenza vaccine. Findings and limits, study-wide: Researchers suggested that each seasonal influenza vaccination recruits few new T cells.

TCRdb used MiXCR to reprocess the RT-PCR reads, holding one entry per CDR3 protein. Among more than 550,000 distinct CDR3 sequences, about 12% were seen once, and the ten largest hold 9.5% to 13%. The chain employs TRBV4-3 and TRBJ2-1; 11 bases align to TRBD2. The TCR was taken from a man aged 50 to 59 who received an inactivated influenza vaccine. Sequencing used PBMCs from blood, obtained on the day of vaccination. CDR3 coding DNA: TGCGCCAGCAGCCGAACACTAGCGGGGGCCTTCAATGAGCAGTTCTTC. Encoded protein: CASSRTLAGAFNEQFF.